The entry that follows covers one T cell receptor beta chain sequence. Its antigen is not known. The entry originates in a study of TIL therapy for anti-PD-1-resistant metastatic lung cancer. Across the whole study: Tumors were harvested before any PD-1/PD-L1 blockade.

The time point here: pre-treatment sample, taken before nivolumab and TIL therapy. Adults with stage 4 NSCLC were enrolled in a phase I trial. General study points: Patients were highly selected, enriched for treatment-naive, never-smoker and oncogene-addicted cases.

The immunoSEQ assay was v3. Libraries were sequenced to 2 million to 2.5 million read pairs (survey) or 5-6 million (deep). Profiling relied on immunoSEQ multiplex PCR, and the TCRdb table lists in-frame clones only, not all of them. Here the sample spans fewer than 65,000 clones, about 81% being singletons. The sequence was obtained from a person aged 25-80 years with non-small cell lung cancer. The sequenced sample was blood, obtained at baseline.

The CDR3: CASSRNKGNEQFF. The DNA for the CDR3 is TGTGCCAGCTCACGAAACAAAGGCAATGAGCAGTTCTTC. J is TRBJ2-1 and V is TRBV18; D gene ambiguous. Germline values: CDR1 KGHSH, CDR2 LQKENI. Trimming removed 4 bases from V and 6 bases from J, with 10 bases in between. The CDR3 length is 13 residues.